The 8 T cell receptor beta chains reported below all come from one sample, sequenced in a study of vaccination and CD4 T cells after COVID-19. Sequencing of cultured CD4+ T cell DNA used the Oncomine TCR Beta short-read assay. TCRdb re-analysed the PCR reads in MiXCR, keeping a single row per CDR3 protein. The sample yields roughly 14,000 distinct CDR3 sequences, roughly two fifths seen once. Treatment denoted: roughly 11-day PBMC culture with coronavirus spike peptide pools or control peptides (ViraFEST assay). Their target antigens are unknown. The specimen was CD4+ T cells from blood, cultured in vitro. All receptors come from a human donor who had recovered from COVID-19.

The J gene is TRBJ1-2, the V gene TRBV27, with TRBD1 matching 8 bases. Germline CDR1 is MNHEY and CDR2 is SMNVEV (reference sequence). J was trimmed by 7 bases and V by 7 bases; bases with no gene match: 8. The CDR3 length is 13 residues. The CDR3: CASNTQGAGGYTF. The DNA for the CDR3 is TGTGCCAGCAACACCCAGGGGGCTGGTGGCTACACCTTC.

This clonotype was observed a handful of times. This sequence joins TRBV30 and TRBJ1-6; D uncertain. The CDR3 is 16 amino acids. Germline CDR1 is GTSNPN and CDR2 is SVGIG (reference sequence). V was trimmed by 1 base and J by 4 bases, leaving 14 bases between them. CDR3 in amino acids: CAWSGYEGRYNSPLHF. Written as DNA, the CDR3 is TGTGCCTGGAGTGGATATGAGGGCCGGTATAATTCACCCCTCCACTTT.

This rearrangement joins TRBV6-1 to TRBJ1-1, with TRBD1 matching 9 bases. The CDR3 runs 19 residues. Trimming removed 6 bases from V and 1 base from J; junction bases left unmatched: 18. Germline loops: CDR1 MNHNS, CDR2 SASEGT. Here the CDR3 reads CASRLPAGGQGRSNTEAFF. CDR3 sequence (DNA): TGTGCCAGCAGACTACCTGCGGGGGGACAGGGTAGGTCGAACACTGAAGCTTTCTTT.

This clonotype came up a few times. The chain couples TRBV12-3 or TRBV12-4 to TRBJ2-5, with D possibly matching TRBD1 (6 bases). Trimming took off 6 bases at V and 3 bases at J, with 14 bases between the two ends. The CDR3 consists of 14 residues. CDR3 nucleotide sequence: TGTGCCAGCAGCGTCCACAGGGTGGAAGAGACCCAGTACTTC. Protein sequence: CASSVHRVEETQYF.

The CDR3 DNA reads TGTGCCAGCAGTTACTCGAATGTAGTGAACTATGGCTACACCTTC. Protein sequence: CASSYSNVVNYGYTF. The chain couples TRBV6-5 to TRBJ1-2; no clear D gene. This CDR3 is built from 15 residues. V lost 0 bases to trimming and J lost 2 bases, with 10 bases between them. Germline V gives CDR1 MNHEY, CDR2 SVGAGI.

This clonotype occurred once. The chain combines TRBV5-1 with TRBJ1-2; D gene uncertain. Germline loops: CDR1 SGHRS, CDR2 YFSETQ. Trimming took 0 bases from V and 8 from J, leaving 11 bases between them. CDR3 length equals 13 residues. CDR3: CASSLGPLGGYTF. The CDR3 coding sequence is TGCGCCAGCAGCTTGGGGCCCCTGGGGGGCTACACCTTC.

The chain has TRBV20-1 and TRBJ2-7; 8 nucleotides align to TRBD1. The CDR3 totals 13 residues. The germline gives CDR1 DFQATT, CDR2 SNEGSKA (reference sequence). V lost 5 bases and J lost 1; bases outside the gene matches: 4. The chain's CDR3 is CSAARDRSYEQYF. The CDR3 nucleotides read TGCAGTGCTGCCCGGGACAGGTCCTACGAGCAGTACTTC.

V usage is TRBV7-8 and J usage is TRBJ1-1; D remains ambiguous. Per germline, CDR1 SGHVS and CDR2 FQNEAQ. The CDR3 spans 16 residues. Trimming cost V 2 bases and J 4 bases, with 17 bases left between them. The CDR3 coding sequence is TGTGCCAGCAGCTTAATCTTCGGGCAAGTGGCCACTGAAGCTTTCTTT. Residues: CASSLIFGQVATEAFF.